Many counts were recorded for the clone carrying this T cell receptor (beta chain). Using unique molecular identifiers, the investigators prepared the TCRbeta library. TCRdb analysed the PCR reads with MiXCR anew, one entry per CDR3 protein. The table has over 150,000 distinct CDR3 sequences, approximately 6.9% seen once. The data originate from a study of T-cell reconstitution after alpha-beta-depleted transplantation in children. The CDR3 runs 15 residues. Trimming left V 6 bases short and J 2 bases short, with 15 bases between. From germline, CDR1 is MDHEN and CDR2 SYDVKM. Sequences were derived from PBMCs, sampled before TCRalphabeta/CD19-depleted stem cell transplant. The chain uses TRBV28 and TRBJ2-3; D is undetermined. This sequence was found in a boy aged 2 to 10 with acute lymphoblastic leukemia, due to receive a stem cell transplant. CDR3 bases: TGTGCCAGCAGCGTAGCATCCAGGCCCACAGATACGCAGTATTTT. It is translated as CASSVASRPTDTQYF.